These 3 T cell receptor beta chains were all obtained from the same sample, sequenced in a study of blood T cell repertoires in COVID-19. The method was immunoSEQ multiplex PCR; TCRdb's version includes in-frame clones alone and lacks a portion of them. The sample consists of around 250,000 clones, over 75% of them appearing once. The sample was PBMCs or T cells enriched from blood (not recorded which). These receptors were taken from a woman in her forties or fifties who had recovered from COVID-19.

The chain couples TRBV18 to TRBJ2-4; TRBD1 matches 12 bases. The germline CDR1 and CDR2 sequences are KGHSH and LQKENI. The CDR3 has 15 amino acids. Trimming at V came to 2 bases and at J to 7 bases, leaving 3 bases not matched to a gene. The CDR3 nucleotides are TGTGCCAGCTCACCATCCGGGACAGGGGGCAACATTCAGTACTTC. Its translation: CASSPSGTGGNIQYF.

This chain connects TRBV6-4 to TRBJ1-2, with a weak D call TRBD1 (5 bases). The V gene's germline CDR1 is MRHNA and CDR2 SNTAGT. This CDR3 region has 13 residues. Trimming cost V 0 bases and J 7 bases, with 9 bases left between them. The CDR3 sequence: CASSDSFGAGYTF. CDR3 bases: TGTGCCAGCAGTGACTCTTTTGGGGCTGGCTACACCTTC.

The V call is TRBV18, the J call TRBJ1-2; 9 bases map to TRBD1. Germline V gene sequence: CDR1 KGHSH, CDR2 LQKENI. Trimming at V came to 5 bases and at J to 5 bases, leaving 3 bases not matched to a gene. This CDR3 spans 13 amino acids. The DNA for the CDR3 is TGTGCCAGCTCATGGGACAGGGAGTATGGCTACACCTTC. It yields the protein CASSWDREYGYTF.